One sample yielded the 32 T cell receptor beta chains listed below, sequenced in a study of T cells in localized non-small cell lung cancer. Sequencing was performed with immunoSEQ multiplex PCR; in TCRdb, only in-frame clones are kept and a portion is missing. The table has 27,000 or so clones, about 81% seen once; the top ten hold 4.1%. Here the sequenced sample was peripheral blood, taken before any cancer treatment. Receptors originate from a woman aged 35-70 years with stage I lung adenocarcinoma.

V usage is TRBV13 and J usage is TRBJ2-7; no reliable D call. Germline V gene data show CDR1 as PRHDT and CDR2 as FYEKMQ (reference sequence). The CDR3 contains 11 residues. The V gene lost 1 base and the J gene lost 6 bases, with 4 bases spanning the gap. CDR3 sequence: CASSLVGEQYF. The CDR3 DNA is TGTGCCAGCAGCTTAGTGGGCGAGCAGTACTTC.

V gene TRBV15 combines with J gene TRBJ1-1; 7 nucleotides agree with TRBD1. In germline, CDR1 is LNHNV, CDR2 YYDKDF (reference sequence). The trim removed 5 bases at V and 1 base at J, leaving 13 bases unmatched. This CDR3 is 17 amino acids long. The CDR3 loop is CATSFQGETFWNTEAFF. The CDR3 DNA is TGTGCCACCAGCTTCCAGGGGGAAACCTTTTGGAACACTGAAGCTTTCTTT.

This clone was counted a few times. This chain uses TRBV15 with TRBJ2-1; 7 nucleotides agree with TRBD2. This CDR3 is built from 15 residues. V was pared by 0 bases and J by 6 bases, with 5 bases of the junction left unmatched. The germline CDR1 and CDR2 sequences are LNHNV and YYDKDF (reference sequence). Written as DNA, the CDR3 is TGTGCCACCAGCAGAGATATCGGGACTACCAATGAGCAGTTCTTC. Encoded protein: CATSRDIGTTNEQFF.

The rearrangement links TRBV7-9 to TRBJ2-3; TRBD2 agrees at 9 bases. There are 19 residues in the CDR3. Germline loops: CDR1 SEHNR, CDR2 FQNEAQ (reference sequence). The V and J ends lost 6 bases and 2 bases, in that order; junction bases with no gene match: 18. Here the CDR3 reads CASSPRGSGGPLSTDTQYF. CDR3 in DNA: TGTGCCAGCAGTCCACGGGGAAGCGGGGGGCCTCTTTCCACAGATACGCAGTATTTT. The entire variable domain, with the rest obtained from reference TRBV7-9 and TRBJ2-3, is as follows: DTGVSQNPRHKITKRGQNVTFRCDPISEHNRLYWYRQTLGQGPEFLTYFQNEAQLEKSRLLSDRFSAERPKGSFSTLEIQRTEQGDSAMYLCASSPRGSGGPLSTDTQYFGPGTRLTVL.

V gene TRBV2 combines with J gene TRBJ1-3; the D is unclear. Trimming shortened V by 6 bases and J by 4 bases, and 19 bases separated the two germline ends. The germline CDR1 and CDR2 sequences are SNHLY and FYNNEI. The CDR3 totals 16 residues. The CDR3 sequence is CASSFSSPREGNTIYF. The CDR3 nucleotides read TGTGCCAGCAGCTTCAGCTCTCCACGGGAAGGAAACACCATATATTTT.

CDR3 DNA sequence: TGTGCCTGGAGTATCGGGGATTCATATGGCTACACCTTC. This sequence encodes CAWSIGDSYGYTF. The genes are TRBV30 and TRBJ1-2; D unresolved. This CDR3 spans 13 amino acids. V lost 2 bases and J lost 5, with 12 bases in between. Per the germline V gene, CDR1 is GTSNPN and CDR2 is SVGIG (reference sequence).

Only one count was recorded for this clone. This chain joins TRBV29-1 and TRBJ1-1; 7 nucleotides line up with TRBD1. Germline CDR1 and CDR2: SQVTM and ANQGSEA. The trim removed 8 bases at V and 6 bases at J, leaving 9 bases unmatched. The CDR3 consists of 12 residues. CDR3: CSFYRGFSEAFF. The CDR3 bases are TGCAGCTTCTACAGGGGCTTCTCTGAAGCTTTCTTT.

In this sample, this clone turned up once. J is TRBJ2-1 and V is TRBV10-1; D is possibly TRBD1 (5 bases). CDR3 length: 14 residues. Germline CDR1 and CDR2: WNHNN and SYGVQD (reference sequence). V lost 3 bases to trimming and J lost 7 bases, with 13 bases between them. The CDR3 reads CASSDPGQGNEQFF. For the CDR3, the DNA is TGCGCCAGCAGTGACCCCGGACAAGGGAATGAGCAGTTCTTC.

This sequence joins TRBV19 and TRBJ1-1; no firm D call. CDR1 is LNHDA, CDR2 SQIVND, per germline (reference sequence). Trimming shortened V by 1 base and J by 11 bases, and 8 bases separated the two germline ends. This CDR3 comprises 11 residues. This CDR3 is CASSIGFGAFF. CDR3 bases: TGTGCCAGTAGTATAGGATTTGGCGCTTTCTTT.

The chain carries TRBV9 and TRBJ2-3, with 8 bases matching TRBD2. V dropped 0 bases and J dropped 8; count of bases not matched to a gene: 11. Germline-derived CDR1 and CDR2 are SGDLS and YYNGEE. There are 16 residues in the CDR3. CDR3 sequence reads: CASSVGSSGAPVTQYF. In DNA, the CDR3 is TGTGCCAGCAGCGTAGGGAGTAGCGGGGCCCCAGTTACGCAGTATTTT. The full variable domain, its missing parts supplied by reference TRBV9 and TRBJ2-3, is DSGVTQTPKHLITATGQRVTLRCSPRSGDLSVYWYQQSLDQGLQFLIQYYNGEERAKGNILERFSAQQFPDLHSELNLSSLELGDSALYFCASSVGSSGAPVTQYFGPGTRLTVL.

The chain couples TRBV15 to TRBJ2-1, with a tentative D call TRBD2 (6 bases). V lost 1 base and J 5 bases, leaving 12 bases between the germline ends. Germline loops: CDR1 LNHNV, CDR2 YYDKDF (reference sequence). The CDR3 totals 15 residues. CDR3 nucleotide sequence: TGTGCCACCAGCAGAGGTCTAGCGCGCGACAATGAGCAGTTCTTC. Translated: CATSRGLARDNEQFF. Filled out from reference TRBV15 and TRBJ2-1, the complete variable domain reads DAMVIQNPRYQVTQFGKPVTLSCSQTLNHNVMYWYQQKSSQAPKLLFHYYDKDFNNEADTPDNFQSRRPNTSFCFLDIRSPGLGDTAMYLCATSRGLARDNEQFFGPGTRLTVL.

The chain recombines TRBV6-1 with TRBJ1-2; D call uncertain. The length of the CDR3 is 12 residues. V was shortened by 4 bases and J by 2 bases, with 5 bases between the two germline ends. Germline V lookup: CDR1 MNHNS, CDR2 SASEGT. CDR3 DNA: TGTGCCAGCAGTGTTCAAAACTATGGCTACACCTTC. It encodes CASSVQNYGYTF.

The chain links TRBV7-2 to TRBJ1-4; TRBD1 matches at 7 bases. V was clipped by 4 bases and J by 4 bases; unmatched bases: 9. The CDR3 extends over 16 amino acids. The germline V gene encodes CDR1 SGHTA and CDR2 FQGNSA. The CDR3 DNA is TGTGCCAGCAGCTGGAACAGGGGCCCGTATAATGAAAAACTGTTTTTT. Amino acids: CASSWNRGPYNEKLFF.

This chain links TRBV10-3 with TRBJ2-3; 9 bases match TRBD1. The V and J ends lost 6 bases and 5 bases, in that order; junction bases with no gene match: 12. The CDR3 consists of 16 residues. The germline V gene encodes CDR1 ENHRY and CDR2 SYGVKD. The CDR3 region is CAISPQGQGSLDTQYF. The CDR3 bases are TGTGCCATCAGCCCTCAGGGACAGGGATCTCTAGATACGCAGTATTTT.

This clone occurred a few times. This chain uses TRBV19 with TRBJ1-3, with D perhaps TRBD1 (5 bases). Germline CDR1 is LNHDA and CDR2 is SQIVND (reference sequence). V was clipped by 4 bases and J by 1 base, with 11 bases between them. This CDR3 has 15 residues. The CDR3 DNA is TGTGCCAGTAGTACGACAGAGGATTCTGGAAACACCATATATTTT. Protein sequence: CASSTTEDSGNTIYF.

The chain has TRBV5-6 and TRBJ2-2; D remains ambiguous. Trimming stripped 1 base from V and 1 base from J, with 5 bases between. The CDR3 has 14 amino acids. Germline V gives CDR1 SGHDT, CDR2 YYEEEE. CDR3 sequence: CASSLRRNTGELFF. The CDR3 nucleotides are TGTGCCAGCAGCTTGAGGAGGAACACCGGGGAGCTGTTTTTT.

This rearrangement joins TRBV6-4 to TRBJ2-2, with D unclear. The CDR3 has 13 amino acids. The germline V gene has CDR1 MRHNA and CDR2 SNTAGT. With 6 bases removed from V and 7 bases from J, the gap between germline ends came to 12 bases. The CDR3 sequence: CASRANSGGELFF. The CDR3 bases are TGTGCCAGCAGGGCCAATTCGGGCGGGGAGCTGTTTTTT.

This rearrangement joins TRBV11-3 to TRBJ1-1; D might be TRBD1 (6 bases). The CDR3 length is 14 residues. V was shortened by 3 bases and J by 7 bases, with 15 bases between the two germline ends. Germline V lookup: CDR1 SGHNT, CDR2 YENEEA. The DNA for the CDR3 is TGTGCCAGCAGCTTGGGGGGCCAAGGTGGTGAAGCTTTCTTT. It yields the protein CASSLGGQGGEAFF.

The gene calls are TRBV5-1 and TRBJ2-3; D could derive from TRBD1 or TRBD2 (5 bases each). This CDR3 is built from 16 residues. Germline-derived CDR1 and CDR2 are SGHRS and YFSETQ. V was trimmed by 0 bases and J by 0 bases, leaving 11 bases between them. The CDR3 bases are TGCGCCAGCAGCTTGGGACGGGGACCTAGCACAGATACGCAGTATTTT. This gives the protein CASSLGRGPSTDTQYF.

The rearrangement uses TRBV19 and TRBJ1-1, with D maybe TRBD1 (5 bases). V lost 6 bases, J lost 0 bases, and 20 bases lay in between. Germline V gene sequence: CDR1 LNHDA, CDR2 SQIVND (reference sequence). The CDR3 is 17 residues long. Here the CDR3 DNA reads TGTGCCAGTAGAAGGGGTCCAACAGGTGGCATGAACACTGAAGCTTTCTTT. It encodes CASRRGPTGGMNTEAFF.

CDR3 region: CASNRGGAGEQYF. CDR3 sequence (DNA): TGTGCCAGCAACCGCGGGGGGGCAGGGGAGCAGTACTTC. The chain links TRBV25-1 to TRBJ2-7, with 9 bases identical to TRBD2. Losses at the gene ends were 7 bases for V and 7 bases for J; bases not matched to a gene: 8. Germline loops: CDR1 MGHDK, CDR2 SYGVNS. This CDR3 spans 13 amino acids.

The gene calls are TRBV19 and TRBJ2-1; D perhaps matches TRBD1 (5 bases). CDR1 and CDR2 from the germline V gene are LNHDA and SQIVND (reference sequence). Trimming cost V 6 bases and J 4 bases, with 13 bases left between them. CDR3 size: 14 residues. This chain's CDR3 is CASSPDSSYNEQFF. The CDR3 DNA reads TGTGCCAGTAGCCCTGACAGTTCGTACAATGAGCAGTTCTTC.

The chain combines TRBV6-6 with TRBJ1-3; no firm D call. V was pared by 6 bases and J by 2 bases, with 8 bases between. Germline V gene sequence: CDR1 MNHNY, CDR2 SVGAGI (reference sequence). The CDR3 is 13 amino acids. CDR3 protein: CASSLGPGNTIYF. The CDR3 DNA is TGTGCCAGCAGCCTCGGACCTGGAAACACCATATATTTT.

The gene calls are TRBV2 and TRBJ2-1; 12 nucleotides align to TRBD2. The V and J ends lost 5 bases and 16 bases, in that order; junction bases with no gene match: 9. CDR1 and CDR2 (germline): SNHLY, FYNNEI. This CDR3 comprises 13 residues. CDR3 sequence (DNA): TGTGCCAGCAGTCGATCTCTAGCGGGGGGGGATTTCTTC. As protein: CASSRSLAGGDFF.

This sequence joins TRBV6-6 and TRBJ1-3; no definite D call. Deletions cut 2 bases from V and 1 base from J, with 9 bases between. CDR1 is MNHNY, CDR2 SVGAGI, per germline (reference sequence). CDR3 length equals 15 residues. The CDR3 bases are TGTGCCAGCAGTTACGATGGGAGGTCTGGAAACACCATATATTTT. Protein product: CASSYDGRSGNTIYF.

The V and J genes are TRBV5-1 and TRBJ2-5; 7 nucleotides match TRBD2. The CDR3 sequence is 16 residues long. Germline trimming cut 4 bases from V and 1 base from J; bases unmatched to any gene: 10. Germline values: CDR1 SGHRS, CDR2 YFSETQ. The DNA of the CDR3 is TGCGCCAGCAGCCCTGGCCTAGCGGCATCCCAAGAGACCCAGTACTTC. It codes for CASSPGLAASQETQYF.

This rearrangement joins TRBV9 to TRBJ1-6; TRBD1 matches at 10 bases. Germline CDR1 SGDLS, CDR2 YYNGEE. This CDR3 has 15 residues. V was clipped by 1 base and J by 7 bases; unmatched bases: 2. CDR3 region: CASSVQGQGNSPLHF. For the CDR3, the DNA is TGTGCCAGCAGCGTACAGGGACAGGGGAATTCACCCCTCCACTTT.

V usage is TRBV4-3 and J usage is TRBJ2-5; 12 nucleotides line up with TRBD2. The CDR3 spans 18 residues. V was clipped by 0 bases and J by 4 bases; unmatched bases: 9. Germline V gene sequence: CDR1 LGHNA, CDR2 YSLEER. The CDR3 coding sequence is TGCGCCAGCAGCCAAGAAGGGCTAGCGGGGGGGAGGTCAGAGACCCAGTACTTC. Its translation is CASSQEGLAGGRSETQYF.

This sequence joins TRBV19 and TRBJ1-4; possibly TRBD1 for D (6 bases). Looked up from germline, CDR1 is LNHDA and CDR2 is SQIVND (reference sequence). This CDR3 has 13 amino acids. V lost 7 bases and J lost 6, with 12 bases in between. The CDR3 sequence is CASKDSAHEKLFF. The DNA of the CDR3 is TGTGCCAGTAAGGACAGTGCCCATGAAAAACTGTTTTTT. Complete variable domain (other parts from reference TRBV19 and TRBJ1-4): DGGITQSPKYLFRKEGQNVTLSCEQNLNHDAMYWYRQDPGQGLRLIYYSQIVNDFQKGDIAEGYSVSREKKESFPLTVTSAQKNPTAFYLCASKDSAHEKLFFGSGTQLSVL.

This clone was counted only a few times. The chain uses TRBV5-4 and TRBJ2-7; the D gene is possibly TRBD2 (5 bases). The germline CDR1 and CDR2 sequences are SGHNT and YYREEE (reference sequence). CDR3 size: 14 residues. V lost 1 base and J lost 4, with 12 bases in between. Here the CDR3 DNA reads TGTGCCAGCAGCTTGTCCGGAGGAGCTTACGAGCAGTACTTC. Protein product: CASSLSGGAYEQYF.

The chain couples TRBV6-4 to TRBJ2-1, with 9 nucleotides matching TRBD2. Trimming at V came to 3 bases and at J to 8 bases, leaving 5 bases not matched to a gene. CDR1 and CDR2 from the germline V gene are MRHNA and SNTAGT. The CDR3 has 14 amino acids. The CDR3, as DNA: TGTGCCAGCAGTGAGCGGGGGGGCGTCGATGAGCAGTTCTTC. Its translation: CASSERGGVDEQFF.

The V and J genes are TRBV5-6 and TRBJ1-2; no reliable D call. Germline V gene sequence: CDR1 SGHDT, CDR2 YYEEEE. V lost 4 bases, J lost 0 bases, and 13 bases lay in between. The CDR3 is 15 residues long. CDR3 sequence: CASSLKAVANYGYTF. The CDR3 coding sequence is TGTGCCAGCAGCCTCAAGGCAGTCGCTAACTATGGCTACACCTTC.